One and the same sample provided the 25 T cell receptor beta chains below, sequenced in a study of CDR3 diversity in severe acne (dated by TCRdb to the late 2010s). The library was generated by PCR. Sequencing instrument: Illumina HiSeq 2000. The raw public reads went through TCRdb reprocessing: fastp at Q25, MiXCR clone calling, in-frame beta chains kept. Every entry covers one CDR3 protein and lists the most common genes and DNA from its rows. The sample table records tens of thousands of distinct CDR3 sequences; approximately 49% of these occur just once. 11% of the sample is in the top ten clones. Material: blood. These receptors all come from a male donor with severe acne vulgaris.

The table lists this clonotype with many counts. DNA for the CDR3: TGTGCCAGCAGTTTGGAAGGGACAGACTCCTACGAGCAGTACTTC. Translating gives CASSLEGTDSYEQYF. V usage is TRBV27 and J usage is TRBJ2-7, with 7 bases matching TRBD1. Germline V gene sequence: CDR1 MNHEY, CDR2 SMNVEV (reference sequence). The CDR3 has 15 residues. The trim removed 3 bases at V and 0 bases at J, leaving 5 bases unmatched.

Only one count was recorded for this clonotype. V and J are TRBV19 and TRBJ2-7; 10 positions match TRBD1. Germline CDR1 is LNHDA and CDR2 is SQIVND (reference sequence). This CDR3 has 16 residues. Trimming at V came to 6 bases and at J to 9 bases, leaving 17 bases not matched to a gene. CDR3 region: CASRRGRQGACGAQYF. CDR3 nucleotides: TGTGCCAGTAGGCGGGGCCGACAGGGGGCTTGCGGTGCGCAGTACTTC. Drawing the rest from reference TRBV19 and TRBJ2-7, the complete variable domain is DGGITQSPKYLFRKEGQNVTLSCEQNLNHDAMYWYRQDPGQGLRLIYYSQIVNDFQKGDIAEGYSVSREKKESFPLTVTSAQKNPTAFYLCASRRGRQGACGAQYFGPGTRLTVT.

The chain employs TRBV7-9 and TRBJ2-7; TRBD2 is a possible D gene (6 bases). The V end was cut by 1 base, the J end by 4 bases, with 17 bases between. The CDR3 is 16 residues long. From germline, CDR1 is SEHNR and CDR2 FQNEAQ (reference sequence). The CDR3 loop reads CASSLDAGSSAYEQYF. The CDR3, as DNA: TGTGCCAGCAGCTTAGATGCCGGGAGCTCGGCTTACGAGCAGTACTTC.

In its sample, this clonotype was seen a few times. This chain connects TRBV7-2 to TRBJ1-5; D ambiguous. Germline CDR1 SGHTA, CDR2 FQGNSA. Trimming shortened V by 0 bases and J by 3 bases, and 6 bases separated the two germline ends. This CDR3 contains 14 residues. The CDR3 spells CASSLAAINQPQHF. DNA of the CDR3: TGTGCCAGCAGCTTAGCCGCGATCAATCAGCCCCAGCATTTT.

This clonotype appeared once. This sequence joins TRBV3-1 and TRBJ2-6; tentative D call: TRBD2 (6 bases). This CDR3 is built from 18 residues. The germline V and J ends were trimmed by 5 bases and 0 bases, with 17 bases remaining between them. Germline assignment: CDR1 LGHDT and CDR2 YNNKEL (reference sequence). CDR3 in DNA: TGTGCCAGCAGCGTAGATCGGGGACTCGTCTCTGGGGCCAACGTCCTGACTTTC. This sequence encodes CASSVDRGLVSGANVLTF. Full variable domain (outside the CDR3, taken from reference TRBV3-1 and TRBJ2-6): DTAVSQTPKYLVTQMGNDKSIKCEQNLGHDTMYWYKQDSKKFLKIMFSYNNKELIINETVPNRFSPKSPDKAHLNLHINSLELGDSAVYFCASSVDRGLVSGANVLTFGAGSRLTVL.

This clonotype appeared a few times. The chain recombines TRBV28 with TRBJ2-7; D remains ambiguous. This CDR3 spans 13 amino acids. The V and J ends lost 7 bases and 2 bases respectively, with 12 bases between them. Germline assignment: CDR1 MDHEN and CDR2 SYDVKM. The CDR3 region is CASTPDETYEQYF. In DNA form, the CDR3 reads TGTGCCAGCACCCCTGATGAGACCTACGAGCAGTACTTC.

This clonotype showed up just a few times. V gene TRBV6-5 combines with J gene TRBJ1-6, with D perhaps TRBD1 (5 bases). CDR1 and CDR2 (germline): MNHEY, SVGAGI. The length of the CDR3 is 14 residues. Trimming took 6 bases from V and 10 from J, leaving 16 bases between them. CDR3 loop: CASSPQGLGSPLHF. The CDR3 DNA is TGTGCCAGCAGCCCCCAGGGCTTGGGCTCACCCCTCCACTTT.

This chain connects TRBV5-1 to TRBJ2-7; weak D call: TRBD2 (6 bases). The CDR3 consists of 13 residues. V lost 5 bases, J lost 4 bases, and 13 bases lay in between. The germline V gene has CDR1 SGHRS and CDR2 YFSETQ. The CDR3 here is CASRGGSSYEQYF. For the CDR3, the DNA is TGCGCCAGCAGAGGAGGGAGCTCTTACGAGCAGTACTTC. The whole variable domain, filled in from reference TRBV5-1 and TRBJ2-7, reads KAGVTQTPRYLIKTRGQQVTLSCSPISGHRSVSWYQQTPGQGLQFLFEYFSETQRNKGNFPGRFSGRQFSNSRSEMNVSTLELGDSALYLCASRGGSSYEQYFGPGTRLTVT.

The table lists this clonotype with a count of one. J is TRBJ2-1 and V is TRBV14, with 8 nucleotides matching TRBD2. V lost 2 bases to trimming and J lost 2 bases; unmatched junction nucleotides: 8. The CDR3 sequence is 17 residues long. The germline V gene encodes CDR1 SGHDN and CDR2 FVKESK. DNA for the CDR3: TGTGCCAGCAGCCAACGCCTAGACGGGGGGGCCTACAATGAGCAGTTCTTC. This sequence encodes CASSQRLDGGAYNEQFF.

This clonotype was observed once. This chain joins TRBV11-2 and TRBJ1-1; 10 positions agree with TRBD1. The V gene's germline CDR1 is SGHAT and CDR2 FQNNGV. The CDR3 has 17 amino acids. The V and J ends lost 1 base and 0 bases, in that order; junction bases with no gene match: 5. In DNA form, the CDR3 reads TGTGCCAGCAGCTTAGGGGGACAGGGGAAATTGAACACTGAAGCTTTCTTT. This codes for CASSLGGQGKLNTEAFF.

The DNA of the CDR3 is TGTGCCAGCAGCCCGGGACTAGCGGGATCCTACGAGCAGTACTTC. Translation gives CASSPGLAGSYEQYF. This chain uses TRBV25-1 with TRBJ2-7; the match to TRBD2 covers 13 bases. The trim removed 6 bases at V and 1 base at J, leaving 3 bases unmatched. This CDR3 has 15 residues. Per the germline V gene, CDR1 is MGHDK and CDR2 is SYGVNS.

This clonotype is labeled as medium-sized. The gene calls are TRBV5-8 and TRBJ1-3; the match to TRBD1 covers 9 bases. This CDR3 comprises 16 residues. Trimming at V came to 4 bases and at J to 4 bases, leaving 9 bases not matched to a gene. From germline, CDR1 is SGHTS and CDR2 YDEGEE. The CDR3 sequence is CASSAKGQGLGNTIYF. Written as DNA, the CDR3 is TGTGCCAGCAGCGCCAAGGGACAGGGCTTAGGAAACACCATATATTTT.

This clonotype was observed at least ten times. The V and J genes are TRBV5-8 and TRBJ1-1, with 7 bases lining up with TRBD1. Germline loops: CDR1 SGHTS, CDR2 YDEGEE. With V trimmed by 0 bases and J by 1 base, 3 bases remained unmatched. This CDR3 is 15 amino acids long. The CDR3 protein is CASSLARDRNTEAFF. The CDR3 bases are TGTGCCAGCAGCTTGGCTCGGGACAGGAACACTGAAGCTTTCTTT. Full variable domain (remainder filled in from reference TRBV5-8 and TRBJ1-1): EAGVTQSPTHLIKTRGQQATLRCSPISGHTSVYWYQQALGLGLQFLLWYDEGEERNRGNFPPRFSGRQFPNYSSELNVNALELEDSALYLCASSLARDRNTEAFFGQGTRLTVV.

The chain joins TRBV9 to TRBJ1-2; D is unclear. The V gene lost 4 bases and the J gene lost 6 bases, with 16 bases spanning the gap. The CDR3 extends over 14 amino acids. Germline V gene sequence: CDR1 SGDLS, CDR2 YYNGEE. CDR3 sequence: CASSLGFRTDGYTF. The DNA for the CDR3 is TGTGCCAGCAGCTTGGGGTTTCGGACGGATGGCTACACCTTC.

At least ten counts were recorded for this clonotype. The gene calls are TRBV6-1 and TRBJ2-7; D remains unclear. The CDR3 runs 15 residues. V was shortened by 0 bases and J by 2 bases, with 11 bases between the two germline ends. Germline assignment: CDR1 MNHNS and CDR2 SASEGT. CDR3 coding DNA: TGTGCCAGCAGTGAAGCGTTCAGGTTAACCTACGAGCAGTACTTC. Translated, it gives CASSEAFRLTYEQYF.

The gene calls are TRBV7-3 and TRBJ2-7; 13 nucleotides agree with TRBD2. Unmatched junction bases numbered 4, after V lost 5 bases and J lost 0 bases. The germline gives CDR1 SGHTA, CDR2 FQGTGA. The CDR3 consists of 16 residues. The CDR3 nucleotides are TGTGCCAGCAGCACAACTAGCGGGAGGGCCTCCTACGAGCAGTACTTC. The encoded protein is CASSTTSGRASYEQYF.

This clonotype was seen only a few times. The chain recombines TRBV19 with TRBJ1-4; D unresolved. The CDR3 loop spans 14 amino acids. Trimming took off 7 bases at V and 5 bases at J, with 14 bases between the two ends. In germline, CDR1 is LNHDA, CDR2 SQIVND (reference sequence). The DNA of the CDR3 is TGTGCCAGTAAGGTAGATCTCGGGAATGAAAAACTGTTTTTT. Translated, it gives CASKVDLGNEKLFF.

This chain uses TRBV29-1 with TRBJ2-3; D might be TRBD1 (8 bases). The CDR3 is 16 residues long. Germline-derived CDR1 and CDR2 are SQVTM and ANQGSEA. Trimming cost V 3 bases and J 4 bases, with 20 bases left between them. The chain's CDR3 is CSVDLVTGEGPDTQYF. The CDR3 DNA is TGCAGCGTTGACTTGGTGACAGGGGAGGGCCCAGATACGCAGTATTTT.

V usage is TRBV20-1 and J usage is TRBJ2-7, with D perhaps TRBD1 (5 bases). The CDR3 covers 11 residues. V was pared by 3 bases and J by 7 bases, with 10 bases between. Germline V gene sequence: CDR1 DFQATT, CDR2 SNEGSKA (reference sequence). This CDR3 is CSASRGQEQYF. CDR3 in DNA: TGCAGTGCTAGTAGGGGCCAGGAGCAGTACTTC.

This chain joins TRBV25-1 and TRBJ2-6; 8 nucleotides align to TRBD2. CDR3 length: 18 residues. The trim removed 6 bases at V and 0 bases at J, leaving 10 bases unmatched. Germline V CDR1 and CDR2: MGHDK, SYGVNS. The CDR3 DNA sequence: TGTGCCAGCAGCCCCGAGGCGGGAGGAGCCTCTGGGGCCAACGTCCTGACTTTC. Translating gives CASSPEAGGASGANVLTF.

About this clonotype: Given the absence of the conserved phenylalanine or tryptophan at the CDR3 end, a read error is likely. The chain is built from TRBV7-9 and TRBJ2-7; tentatively, D is TRBD1 (5 bases). Trimming cost V 5 bases and J 9 bases, with 20 bases left between them. There are 14 residues in the CDR3. Germline V gene data show CDR1 as SEHNR and CDR2 as FQNEAQ (reference sequence). The CDR3 is CASSPSIGVSGQYL. The CDR3 DNA follows: TGTGCCAGCAGCCCTTCGATAGGGGTGAGTGGGCAGTACCTC.

Judged by abundance, this clonotype is medium-sized (0.01 to 0.1%). The V call is TRBV4-1, the J call TRBJ2-7; 9 nucleotides line up with TRBD1. Per the germline V gene, CDR1 is MGHRA and CDR2 is YSYEKL. This CDR3 contains 13 residues. V trimming: 3 bases; J trimming: 6 bases; junction bases outside the gene matches: 3. The CDR3 is CASSQNRGLEQYF. The CDR3 region has the DNA TGCGCCAGCAGCCAGAACAGGGGGCTCGAGCAGTACTTC.

The chain couples TRBV19 to TRBJ2-7, with 10 bases matching TRBD2. Germline CDR1 reads LNHDA; CDR2 reads SQIVND (reference sequence). The CDR3 length is 14 residues. Trimming at V came to 5 bases and at J to 7 bases, leaving 8 bases not matched to a gene. CDR3 sequence: CASSHLAGEWEQYF. CDR3 sequence (DNA): TGTGCCAGTAGTCACCTAGCGGGAGAGTGGGAGCAGTACTTC.

This chain uses TRBV12-3 or TRBV12-4 with TRBJ2-5; 7 positions match TRBD2. With 0 bases clipped from V and 4 bases from J, the junction kept 5 bases outside the gene matches. The CDR3 runs to 15 residues. As DNA, the CDR3 is TGTGCCAGCAGTTTAGCTGGCGGGAGACGAGAGACCCAGTACTTC. As protein: CASSLAGGRRETQYF.

The chain has TRBV29-1 and TRBJ2-2; unclear D gene. The CDR3 runs 13 residues. V was shortened by 1 base and J by 0 bases, with 3 bases between the two germline ends. Germline CDR1 SQVTM, CDR2 ANQGSEA. In DNA form, the CDR3 reads TGCAGCGTTGAAGGCCCGAACACCGGGGAGCTGTTTTTT. Its translation is CSVEGPNTGELFF.